The next 31 T cell receptor beta chains were all read from a single sample in a study of blood T cells in healthy people across ages. Primers used in a second PCR of about 6 to 11 cycles were a sample-barcoded 5' primer and a J-beta primer mix. MiXCR, applied by TCRdb to the 5' RACE reads, yields one record per CDR3 protein. The sample lists about 780,000 distinct CDR3 sequences; about 47% were seen once. The sequenced sample consisted of blood. Receptors were obtained from a man aged 80 or over in good health.

The chain combines TRBV7-9 with TRBJ2-4; D unclear. Judging by the DNA end, TRBJ2-7 fits better; the J call may be wrong. The V gene's germline CDR1 is SEHNR and CDR2 FQNEAQ (reference sequence). The CDR3 length is 14 residues. CDR3 DNA sequence: TGTGCCAGCAGCCCAGAGATAGAATCGGCCGAGCAGTACTTC. Its translation: CASSPEIESAEQYF.

The gene calls are TRBV7-2 and TRBJ2-3; TRBD2 matches 12 bases. The CDR3 has 18 amino acids. CDR1 and CDR2 from the germline V gene are SGHTA and FQGNSA. J gave up 2 bases and V 1 base, and 7 bases lay outside the gene matches. CDR3 sequence reads: CASSLGGGLAGPTDTQYF. In DNA form, the CDR3 reads TGTGCCAGCAGCTTAGGGGGGGGACTAGCGGGCCCCACAGATACGCAGTATTTT.

This clonotype was counted at least ten times. This chain connects TRBV2 to TRBJ2-5; D not resolved. The V and J ends lost 4 bases and 5 bases respectively, with 11 bases between them. The CDR3 extends over 13 amino acids. Germline CDR1 reads SNHLY; CDR2 reads FYNNEI. CDR3 sequence: CASSVLMVETQYF. The CDR3 bases are TGTGCCAGCAGTGTTCTTATGGTCGAGACCCAGTACTTC.

V gene TRBV9 combines with J gene TRBJ2-1; 12 bases fit TRBD2. The V gene's germline CDR1 is SGDLS and CDR2 YYNGEE. V was pared by 3 bases and J by 7 bases, with 5 bases of the junction left unmatched. This CDR3 spans 15 amino acids. The CDR3: CASSGDGLAGNEQFF. CDR3 DNA: TGTGCCAGCAGCGGAGACGGACTAGCGGGAAATGAGCAGTTCTTC.

The J gene is TRBJ1-5, the V gene TRBV28, with unresolved D. Trimming shortened V by 6 bases and J by 3 bases, and 9 bases separated the two germline ends. The CDR3 consists of 13 residues. Germline V gene sequence: CDR1 MDHEN, CDR2 SYDVKM. The CDR3 coding sequence is TGTGCCAGCAGCCCTCCCACCAATCAGCCCCAGCATTTT. It translates to CASSPPTNQPQHF.

The chain recombines TRBV4-3 with TRBJ2-1; TRBD1 matches at 12 bases. The CDR3 runs to 16 residues. The germline CDR1 and CDR2 sequences are LGHNA and YSLEER. With V trimmed by 0 bases and J by 7 bases, 4 bases remained unmatched. CDR3 bases: TGCGCCAGCAGCCAAGAGGGGACAGGGGGCCGGAATGAGCAGTTCTTC. Its translation is CASSQEGTGGRNEQFF.

This rearrangement joins TRBV29-1 to TRBJ2-3; tentative D call: TRBD1 (5 bases). The length of the CDR3 is 16 residues. Germline V gene lookup returns CDR1 SQVTM and CDR2 ANQGSEA. V lost 3 bases and J 6 bases, leaving 22 bases between the germline ends. CDR3 DNA sequence: TGCAGCGTTGAGGCGACTGGGGTAGGGGAATGGGATACGCAGTATTTT. It yields the protein CSVEATGVGEWDTQYF.

Note on this clonotype: A much more abundant neighbour one base away suggests this may be a read error. The rearrangement joins TRBV7-2 to TRBJ2-1, with 9 bases identical to TRBD1. CDR3 size: 15 residues. Germline V gives CDR1 SGHTA, CDR2 FQGNSA. The CDR3 DNA is TGTGCCAGCAGTCTCGGACAGGGGCGAGGAAATGGGCAGTTCTTC. As protein: CASSLGQGRGNGQFF.

This clonotype turned up a few times. V usage is TRBV7-6 and J usage is TRBJ2-5; D possibly matches TRBD1 or TRBD2 (6 bases each). Looked up from germline, CDR1 is SGHVS and CDR2 is FNYEAQ. Trimming shortened V by 3 bases and J by 5 bases, and 16 bases separated the two germline ends. There are 15 residues in the CDR3. The CDR3 spells CASSLGGGRGETQYF. As DNA, the CDR3 is TGTGCCAGCAGCTTGGGAGGCGGCAGGGGCGAGACCCAGTACTTC.

This sequence joins TRBV18 and TRBJ2-4; D call uncertain. V gave up 3 bases and J gave up 0 bases, with 9 bases separating them. The length of the CDR3 is 15 residues. In germline, CDR1 is KGHSH, CDR2 LQKENI. The CDR3 DNA is TGTGCCAGCTCACCGGCAGACATAGCCAAAAACATTCAGTACTTC. It encodes CASSPADIAKNIQYF. The full variable domain, with the rest looked up from reference TRBV18 and TRBJ2-4, is NAGVMQNPRHLVRRRGQEARLRCSPMKGHSHVYWYRQLPEEGLKFMVYLQKENIIDESGMPKERFSAEFPKEGPSILRIQQVVRGDSAAYFCASSPADIAKNIQYFGAGTRLSVL.

This chain connects TRBV12-3 or TRBV12-4 to TRBJ2-4; 7 positions agree with TRBD1. The V segment lost 7 bases and the J segment 1 base; nucleotides outside the gene matches: 7. This CDR3 spans 15 amino acids. CDR3 in DNA: TGTGCCAGCACGGGGACAGCCAAGGCCAAAAACATTCAGTACTTC. This codes for CASTGTAKAKNIQYF.

This clonotype showed up just once. This rearrangement joins TRBV25-1 to TRBJ2-5; 11 positions match TRBD2. Germline V gene data show CDR1 as MGHDK and CDR2 as SYGVNS. There are 18 residues in the CDR3. Trimming cost V 0 bases and J 2 bases; bases outside gene matches: 8. CDR3 bases: TGTGCCAGCAGTGAATATGAGCTAGCGGGAGGCTGGCAAGAGACCCAGTACTTC. Its protein is CASSEYELAGGWQETQYF.

The J gene is TRBJ1-1, the V gene TRBV29-1; D is unclear. CDR1 and CDR2 from the germline V gene are SQVTM and ANQGSEA. V was pared by 4 bases and J by 1 base, with 10 bases between. This CDR3 has 13 amino acids. CDR3 nucleotides: TGCAGCGTTGTAGGCAGCCCGAACACTGAAGCTTTCTTT. This sequence encodes CSVVGSPNTEAFF.

V gene TRBV6-2 or TRBV6-3 combines with J gene TRBJ2-7; D possibly corresponds to TRBD2 (6 bases). The closer fit of TRBJ2-5 to the DNA end suggests the J call may be wrong. The length of the CDR3 is 15 residues. CDR1 and CDR2 (germline): MNHEY, SVGEGT. CDR3 protein: CASSYPSRAGETQYF. The CDR3 bases are TGTGCCAGCAGTTACCCGAGCCGGGCGGGGGAGACCCAGTACTTC.

The chain combines TRBV7-2 with TRBJ2-7; a weak D match, TRBD2 (6 bases). The germline V gene has CDR1 SGHTA and CDR2 FQGNSA. V lost 5 bases to trimming and J lost 6 bases, with 17 bases between them. The CDR3 runs to 14 residues. The CDR3, as DNA: TGTGCCAGCAGCATAAGGGAGGCTACGGGCGAGCAGTACTTC. Its protein is CASSIREATGEQYF.

This clonotype showed up many times. This chain connects TRBV4-2 to TRBJ2-3; no clear D gene. Germline values: CDR1 LGHNA, CDR2 YNFKEQ. The V gene lost 1 base and the J gene lost 5 bases, with 7 bases spanning the gap. This CDR3 is built from 13 residues. The CDR3 bases are TGTGCCAGCAGCCAAGGAGGTGTAGATACGCAGTATTTT. It encodes CASSQGGVDTQYF.

This chain links TRBV21-1 with TRBJ2-7; the table calls TRBD1, which could not be checked here. TRBV21-1 is given as a pseudogene. The CDR3 runs to 14 residues. CDR3 DNA: TGTGCCAGCAGCCCCCTCGGGACTCTCTACGAGCAGTACTTC. It specifies CASSPLGTLYEQYF.

In the case of this clonotype: Germline and junction disagree at one end, which may indicate a read error. The J gene is TRBJ1-2, the V gene TRBV20-1; maybe TRBD1 (5 bases). Germline V gives CDR1 DFQATT, CDR2 SNEGSKA (reference sequence). The CDR3 has 13 amino acids. The CDR3 reads CSAREGQNCGYTF. The CDR3 DNA reads TGCAGTGCTAGAGAGGGGCAGAACTGTGGCTACACCTTC.

Note on this clonotype: Sequence at one end of the junction differs from germline and may be a read error. The chain joins TRBV7-3 to TRBJ2-2; TRBD1 matches at 9 bases. Germline-derived CDR1 and CDR2 are SGHTA and FQGTGA. This CDR3 comprises 16 residues. This CDR3 reads CASSLPRTGVTGEPFF. CDR3 bases: TGTGCCAGCAGCTTACCTAGGACAGGGGTCACCGGGGAGCCGTTTTTT.

The J gene is TRBJ2-7, the V gene TRBV4-1; 7 nucleotides line up with TRBD1. The V and J ends lost 3 bases and 1 base, in that order; junction bases with no gene match: 3. In germline, CDR1 is MGHRA, CDR2 YSYEKL. This CDR3 contains 14 residues. CDR3: CASSQIQGSYEQYF. The CDR3 DNA reads TGCGCCAGCAGCCAGATACAGGGGTCCTACGAGCAGTACTTC.

This clonotype showed up many times. J is TRBJ1-2 and V is TRBV9, with 7 bases matching TRBD1. This CDR3 is 12 amino acids long. In germline, CDR1 is SGDLS, CDR2 YYNGEE. V gave up 3 bases and J gave up 7 bases; unmatched junction bases: 3. The CDR3 coding sequence is TGTGCCAGCAGCGGGGACAGCTCTGGCTACACCTTC. This codes for CASSGDSSGYTF. Variable domain in full (rest from reference TRBV9 and TRBJ1-2): DSGVTQTPKHLITATGQRVTLRCSPRSGDLSVYWYQQSLDQGLQFLIQYYNGEERAKGNILERFSAQQFPDLHSELNLSSLELGDSALYFCASSGDSSGYTFGSGTRLTVV.

The rearrangement links TRBV10-1 to TRBJ2-1; D not certain. CDR1 WNHNN and CDR2 SYGVQD come from the germline V gene (reference sequence). This CDR3 region has 16 residues. Trimming cost V 0 bases and J 8 bases, with 17 bases left between them. CDR3 amino acids: CASSESTRTPLDEQFF. The DNA for the CDR3 is TGCGCCAGCAGTGAGTCCACCAGGACCCCGTTAGATGAGCAGTTCTTC.

The genes are TRBV2 and TRBJ1-2; no reliable D call. Germline assignment: CDR1 SNHLY and CDR2 FYNNEI. CDR3 length: 13 amino acids. V dropped 5 bases and J dropped 0 bases, with 7 bases sitting between them. The CDR3 DNA is TGTGCCAGCAGTTCAGACACTAACTATGGCTACACCTTC. Translating gives CASSSDTNYGYTF.

The rearrangement uses TRBV3-1 and TRBJ2-5; TRBD1 might be the D (5 bases). CDR3 length: 15 amino acids. The V end was cut by 1 base, the J end by 2 bases, with 11 bases between. Germline CDR1 is LGHDT and CDR2 is YNNKEL (reference sequence). The CDR3 sequence is CASSQAPGLQETQYF. In DNA form, the CDR3 reads TGTGCCAGCAGCCAAGCCCCAGGGTTGCAAGAGACCCAGTACTTC.

This sequence joins TRBV7-2 and TRBJ2-5; 7 bases fit TRBD2. Germline CDR1 SGHTA, CDR2 FQGNSA. Trimming cost V 4 bases and J 2 bases; bases outside gene matches: 10. The CDR3 consists of 16 residues. CDR3 DNA sequence: TGTGCCAGCAGCTCCCCCCGCGGGGGAGAACAAGAGACCCAGTACTTC. It encodes CASSSPRGGEQETQYF.

Of note for this clonotype: A much larger clone differs from this one at a single base, so this may be a read error. The chain links TRBV9 to TRBJ2-5, with 11 bases fitting TRBD2. CDR1 is SGDLS and CDR2 is YYNGEE in the germline V gene. Losses at the gene ends were 4 bases for V and 3 bases for J; bases not matched to a gene: 8. The CDR3 loop spans 16 amino acids. CDR3 sequence: CASSSKGLAEKETQYF. CDR3 in DNA: TGTGCCAGCAGCTCCAAGGGACTAGCGGAAAAAGAGACCCAGTACTTC. Using reference TRBV9 and TRBJ2-5 for the parts outside the CDR3, the full variable domain is DSGVTQTPKHLITATGQRVTLRCSPRSGDLSVYWYQQSLDQGLQFLIQYYNGEERAKGNILERFSAQQFPDLHSELNLSSLELGDSALYFCASSSKGLAEKETQYFGPGTRLLVL.

The CDR3 loop reads CASSSAGREETQYF. The CDR3 coding sequence is TGTGCCAGCAGCTCGGCAGGGCGGGAAGAGACCCAGTACTTC. The V gene is TRBV7-7, the J gene TRBJ2-5; D assignment may be TRBD1 or TRBD2 (5 bases each). This CDR3 comprises 14 residues. The germline V gene has CDR1 SSHAT and CDR2 FNYEAQ (reference sequence). V gave up 4 bases and J gave up 3 bases, with 12 bases separating them.

The chain employs TRBV20-1 and TRBJ2-7; D is uncertain. The germline V gene has CDR1 DFQATT and CDR2 SNEGSKA (reference sequence). Deletions cut 5 bases from V and 3 bases from J, with 11 bases between. The CDR3 length is 12 residues. CDR3 sequence reads: CSAGVRDYEQYF. CDR3 DNA sequence: TGCAGTGCTGGAGTCAGAGACTACGAGCAGTACTTC.

The rearrangement links TRBV6-1 to TRBJ1-4; weak D call: TRBD1 (6 bases). The germline V gene encodes CDR1 MNHNS and CDR2 SASEGT. V shed 7 bases and J shed 5 bases, with 17 bases lying between them. CDR3 length: 15 residues. CDR3 sequence (DNA): TGTGCCAGCAAGAGCGGGGGCTCCTCAAATGAAAAACTGTTTTTT. Translation: CASKSGGSSNEKLFF.

This clonotype appeared a few times. V is TRBV20-1 and J is TRBJ2-7; TRBD1 matches 8 bases. The CDR3 consists of 14 residues. Germline loops: CDR1 DFQATT, CDR2 SNEGSKA (reference sequence). Unmatched junction bases numbered 11, after V lost 6 bases and J lost 4 bases. The CDR3 protein is CSAHGQGFSYEQYF. CDR3 bases: TGCAGTGCCCACGGACAGGGTTTTTCTTACGAGCAGTACTTC.

CDR3 bases: TGCAGTGCTAGGCCGGGGGGAAATCGTGAAGCTTTCTTT. It is translated as CSARPGGNREAFF. This sequence joins TRBV20-1 and TRBJ1-1; a weak D match, TRBD1 (5 bases). V was pared by 3 bases and J by 7 bases, with 15 bases between. CDR1 and CDR2 from the germline V gene are DFQATT and SNEGSKA (reference sequence). The CDR3 sequence is 13 residues long.